The 9 T cell receptor beta chains below all came from one sample that was sequenced in a study of blood T cell repertoires in COVID-19. The method was immunoSEQ multiplex PCR; TCRdb's version includes in-frame clones alone and lacks a portion of them. The sample yields about 180,000 clones, around 85% seen once. Material for sequencing was peripheral blood. All receptors come from a woman aged 80 or older with acute or convalescent COVID-19.

The chain recombines TRBV6-5 with TRBJ1-1, with 9 bases identical to TRBD1. The CDR3 length is 15 residues. Trimming cost V 2 bases and J 5 bases; bases outside gene matches: 6. Germline V gives CDR1 MNHEY, CDR2 SVGAGI. The DNA for the CDR3 is TGTGCCAGCAGTTACGGGACAGGGCGGGGAACTGAAGCTTTCTTT. Protein product: CASSYGTGRGTEAFF.

This clone was seen a single time. The chain uses TRBV6-5 and TRBJ2-1, with D maybe TRBD2 (6 bases). Germline V lookup: CDR1 MNHEY, CDR2 SVGAGI. The CDR3 spans 15 residues. V was cut by 2 bases and J by 10 bases, with 18 bases left in between. The CDR3 sequence: CASSYLAPGETEQFF. Written as DNA, the CDR3 is TGTGCCAGCAGTTACCTCGCCCCGGGGGAGACGGAGCAGTTCTTC.

The gene calls are TRBV5-1 and TRBJ2-3, with 9 bases fitting TRBD1. From germline, CDR1 is SGHRS and CDR2 YFSETQ. J lost 4 bases, V lost 2 bases, and 5 bases had no gene match. The CDR3 spans 15 residues. CDR3 DNA: TGCGCCAGCAGCTTAGGGGACAGGGAGGCAGATACGCAGTATTTT. This sequence encodes CASSLGDREADTQYF.

This rearrangement joins TRBV7-2 to TRBJ1-4, with D possibly TRBD1 on 6 matching bases. The V and J ends lost 6 bases and 7 bases respectively, with 12 bases between them. The germline V gene encodes CDR1 SGHTA and CDR2 FQGNSA. The CDR3 has 13 residues. The CDR3: CASSRRGGEKLFF. CDR3 nucleotides: TGTGCCAGCAGTCGAAGGGGGGGTGAAAAACTGTTTTTT.

The rearrangement uses TRBV2 and TRBJ2-1, with 7 nucleotides matching TRBD1. Per the germline V gene, CDR1 is SNHLY and CDR2 is FYNNEI. This CDR3 is built from 14 residues. The V segment lost 6 bases and the J segment 8 bases; nucleotides outside the gene matches: 10. This CDR3 reads CASSLDRDSYEQFF. DNA for the CDR3: TGTGCCAGCAGCCTCGACAGGGACAGCTATGAGCAGTTCTTC. Supplemented by reference TRBV2 and TRBJ2-1, the full variable domain reads EPEVTQTPSHQVTQMGQEVILRCVPISNHLYFYWYRQILGQKVEFLVSFYNNEISEKSEIFDDQFSVERPDGSNFTLKIRSTKLEDSAMYFCASSLDRDSYEQFFGPGTRLTVL.

This sequence joins TRBV5-4 and TRBJ1-2; 11 bases agree with TRBD1. J was trimmed by 4 bases and V by 4 bases; bases with no gene match: 9. The CDR3 is 16 residues long. The germline V gene has CDR1 SGHNT and CDR2 YYREEE (reference sequence). CDR3 amino acids: CASSPGQGANLYGYTF. The DNA for the CDR3 is TGTGCCAGCAGCCCCGGACAGGGGGCGAACCTCTATGGCTACACCTTC.

The rearrangement links TRBV27 to TRBJ2-7; perhaps TRBD1 as D (6 bases). The CDR3 runs to 15 residues. Trimming pared 3 bases from V and 1 base from J, leaving 13 bases between. Germline values: CDR1 MNHEY, CDR2 SMNVEV (reference sequence). CDR3 amino acids: CASSFQAGASYEQYF. The DNA of the CDR3 is TGTGCCAGCAGTTTCCAGGCAGGGGCATCCTACGAGCAGTACTTC.

This chain links TRBV7-9 with TRBJ2-3; D perhaps matches TRBD1 (6 bases). Germline V gene sequence: CDR1 SEHNR, CDR2 FQNEAQ (reference sequence). The CDR3 length is 12 residues. V dropped 11 bases and J dropped 3 bases, with 12 bases sitting between them. This chain's CDR3 is CAGNRETDTQYF. CDR3 in DNA: TGTGCCGGCAACAGGGAAACAGATACGCAGTATTTT.

The chain combines TRBV18 with TRBJ2-1, with D perhaps TRBD2 (6 bases). Deletions cut 5 bases from V and 8 bases from J, with 10 bases between. Germline values: CDR1 KGHSH, CDR2 LQKENI. This CDR3 comprises 12 residues. The chain's CDR3 is CASSGSGDEQFF. The CDR3 DNA reads TGTGCCAGCTCAGGTAGCGGCGATGAGCAGTTCTTC.